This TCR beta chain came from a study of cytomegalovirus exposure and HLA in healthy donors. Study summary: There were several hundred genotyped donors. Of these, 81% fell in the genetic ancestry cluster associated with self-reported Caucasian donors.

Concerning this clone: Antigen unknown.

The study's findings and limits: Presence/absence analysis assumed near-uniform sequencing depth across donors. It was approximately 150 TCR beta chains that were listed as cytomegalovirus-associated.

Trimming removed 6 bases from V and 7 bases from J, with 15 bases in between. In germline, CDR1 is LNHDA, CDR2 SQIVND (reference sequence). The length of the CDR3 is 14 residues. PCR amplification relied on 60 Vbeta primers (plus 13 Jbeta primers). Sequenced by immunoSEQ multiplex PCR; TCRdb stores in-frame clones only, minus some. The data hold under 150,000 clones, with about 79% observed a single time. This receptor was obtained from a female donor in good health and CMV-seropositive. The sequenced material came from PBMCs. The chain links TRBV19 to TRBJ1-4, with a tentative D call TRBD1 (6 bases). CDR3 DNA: TGTGCCAGTAGCCGGGGGGGCGACGGTGAAAAACTGTTTTTT. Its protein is CASSRGGDGEKLFF.